The 7 T cell receptor beta chains below were found in one sample sequenced in a study of control samples from healthy donors and cancer patients. Profiling relied on immunoSEQ multiplex PCR, and the TCRdb table lists in-frame clones only, not all of them. The data hold about 63,000 clones, with approximately 85% observed a single time. The sample taken for sequencing was blood. The receptors originated from a man between 40 and 49 years old in good health.

This rearrangement joins TRBV5-6 to TRBJ1-6, with 7 bases identical to TRBD1. The junction had 7 bases not matched to a gene; V was cut back by 0 bases and J by 7 bases. Germline assignment: CDR1 SGHDT and CDR2 YYEEEE. The CDR3 is made up of 16 amino acids. The CDR3 DNA reads as TGTGCCAGCAGCTTGGCCGGCCCAGGGGGGAATTCACCCCTCCACTTT. Residues: CASSLAGPGGNSPLHF.

The V and J genes are TRBV28 and TRBJ2-5, with 12 bases that match TRBD2. This CDR3 has 17 amino acids. V lost 6 bases, J lost 1 base, and 9 bases stayed unmatched. Germline V CDR1 and CDR2: MDHEN, SYDVKM. Written as DNA, the CDR3 is TGTGCCAGCAGCCCGACTAGGACTAGCGGGGTCCAAGAGACCCAGTACTTC. It codes for CASSPTRTSGVQETQYF.

The chain joins TRBV7-9 to TRBJ1-4; tentatively, D is TRBD1 (6 bases). V dropped 4 bases and J dropped 0 bases, with 21 bases sitting between them. Per germline, CDR1 SEHNR and CDR2 FQNEAQ (reference sequence). This CDR3 comprises 19 residues. The CDR3 protein is CASSSIRTGTLATNEKLFF. The CDR3 DNA reads as TGTGCCAGCAGCTCCATACGTACAGGGACCCTAGCAACTAATGAAAAACTGTTTTTT.

The CDR3 sequence: CASSSLRVAGHNEQFF. In DNA form, the CDR3 reads TGTGCCAGCAGCTCCCTCAGGGTAGCGGGGCACAATGAGCAGTTCTTC. The chain links TRBV7-9 to TRBJ2-1; 8 nucleotides match TRBD2. Germline CDR1 SEHNR, CDR2 FQNEAQ (reference sequence). This CDR3 spans 16 amino acids. V lost 4 bases and J lost 5; bases outside the gene matches: 10.

CDR3 sequence: CATTGTSEDKNIQYF. DNA of the CDR3: TGTGCCACGACCGGGACTAGCGAAGACAAAAACATTCAGTACTTC. The chain is built from TRBV2 and TRBJ2-4; TRBD2 matches 10 bases. The CDR3 spans 15 residues. With V trimmed by 10 bases and J by 3 bases, 9 bases remained unmatched. The germline V gene encodes CDR1 SNHLY and CDR2 FYNNEI.

Only a few counts were recorded for this clone. The rearrangement links TRBV5-6 to TRBJ2-4; tentative D call: TRBD2 (5 bases). The CDR3 is 16 amino acids. The V end lost 2 bases, the J end lost 1 base, and 13 bases lay between the germline ends. The V gene's germline CDR1 is SGHDT and CDR2 YYEEEE. Written as DNA, the CDR3 is TGTGCCAGCAGCTTTACCCTCCCGGGGGCCAAAAACATTCAGTACTTC. It is translated as CASSFTLPGAKNIQYF. The full variable domain, rest sourced from reference TRBV5-6 and TRBJ2-4, is DAGVTQSPTHLIKTRGQQVTLRCSPKSGHDTVSWYQQALGQGPQFIFQYYEEEERQRGNFPDRFSGHQFPNYSSELNVNALLLGDSALYLCASSFTLPGAKNIQYFGAGTRLSVL.

V is TRBV28 and J is TRBJ2-7; no definite D call. The CDR3 consists of 11 residues. Germline assignment: CDR1 MDHEN and CDR2 SYDVKM. V gave up 1 base and J gave up 7 bases, with 5 bases separating them. The DNA of the CDR3 is TGTGCCAGCAGTTTATTGCGGGAGCAGTACTTC. Its protein is CASSLLREQYF. The complete variable domain, with remaining parts taken from reference TRBV28 and TRBJ2-7, reads DVKVTQSSRYLVKRTGEKVFLECVQDMDHENMFWYRQDPGLGLRLIYFSYDVKMKEKGDIPEGYSVSREKKERFSLILESASTNQTSMYLCASSLLREQYFGPGTRLTVT.